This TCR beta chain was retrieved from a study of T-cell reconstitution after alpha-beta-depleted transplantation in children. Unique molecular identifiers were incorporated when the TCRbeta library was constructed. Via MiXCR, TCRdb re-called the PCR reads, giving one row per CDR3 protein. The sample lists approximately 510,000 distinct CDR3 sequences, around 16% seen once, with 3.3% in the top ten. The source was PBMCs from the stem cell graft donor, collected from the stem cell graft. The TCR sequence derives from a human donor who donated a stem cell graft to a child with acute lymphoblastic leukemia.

CDR3 DNA sequence: TGCGCCAGCAGCTTGAGGAATGCAGGGGGAGTCGGGGAGCTGTTTTTT. Amino acid sequence: CASSLRNAGGVGELFF. The chain is built from TRBV5-1 and TRBJ2-2; 7 bases line up with TRBD1. V was clipped by 1 base and J by 7 bases; unmatched bases: 10. The CDR3 extends over 16 amino acids. Germline V gene sequence: CDR1 SGHRS, CDR2 YFSETQ.